The sequence of this T cell receptor beta chain was determined in a study of OX40 agonist ivuxolimab in advanced cancers. Study findings and constraints: Averaging showed that CD8+ T cells had more expanded clones than CD4+ did.

Autoimmune disease history or systemic immunosuppression was exclusionary. The data were produced by immunoSEQ multiplex PCR, yet TCRdb's version contains in-frame clones alone and is incomplete. The profile shows about 58,000 clones, about 87% of them singletons. The CDR3 totals 16 residues. Germline CDR1 reads MNHEY; CDR2 reads SVGAGI. Trimming removed 0 bases at V and 2 bases at J, with 8 bases between. Points on this clone: Its specificity is not known.

The sample here was CD4+ or CD8+ T cells sorted from blood, taken in a trial of the OX40 agonist ivuxolimab. The clonotype comes from an adult with an advanced solid tumor such as melanoma, head and neck, liver or kidney cancer. The gene calls are TRBV6-5 and TRBJ2-6, with D possibly being TRBD1 (6 bases). The CDR3 nucleotides read TGTGCCAGCAGTTACTCTAGGACAGCTGGGGCCAACGTCCTGACTTTC. Encoded protein: CASSYSRTAGANVLTF.